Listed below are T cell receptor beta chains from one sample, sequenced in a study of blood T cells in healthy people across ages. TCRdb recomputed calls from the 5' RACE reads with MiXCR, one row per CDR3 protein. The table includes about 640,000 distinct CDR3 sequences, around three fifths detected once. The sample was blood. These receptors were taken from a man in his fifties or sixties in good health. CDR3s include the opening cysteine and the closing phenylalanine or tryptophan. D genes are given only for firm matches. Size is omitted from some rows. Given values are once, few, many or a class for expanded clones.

cdr3_aa: CASSLSHTQETQYF; cdr3_nt: TGTGCCAGCAGCTTATCACATACACAAGAGACCCAGTACTTC; clone_size: -; d_call: -; j_call: TRBJ2-5; v_call: TRBV7-9
cdr3_aa: CSARKRGADNEQFF; cdr3_nt: TGCAGTGCTAGAAAGCGGGGGGCCGACAATGAGCAGTTCTTC; clone_size: once; d_call: TRBD2; j_call: TRBJ2-1; v_call: TRBV20-1
cdr3_aa: CASSPDRGLGNEQFF; cdr3_nt: TGTGCCAGCAGCCCGGACAGGGGGCTGGGCAATGAGCAGTTCTTC; clone_size: -; d_call: TRBD1; j_call: TRBJ2-1; v_call: TRBV5-6
cdr3_aa: CASSRGTADGYTF; cdr3_nt: TGTGCCAGCAGTCGAGGGACAGCAGATGGCTACACCTTC; clone_size: few; d_call: TRBD1; j_call: TRBJ1-2; v_call: TRBV12-3/TRBV12-4
cdr3_aa: CASTPGGGSNYGYTF; cdr3_nt: TGTGCCAGCACCCCAGGGGGGGGAAGTAACTATGGCTACACCTTC; clone_size: -; d_call: TRBD1; j_call: TRBJ1-2; v_call: TRBV7-2
cdr3_aa: CASSPRGDGNYGYTF; cdr3_nt: TGTGCCAGCAGTCCCCGCGGGGACGGCAACTATGGCTACACCTTC; clone_size: few; d_call: -; j_call: TRBJ1-2; v_call: TRBV6-7
cdr3_aa: CASSPATGGTTEAFF; cdr3_nt: TGTGCCAGCAGCCCGGCGACAGGGGGGACCACTGAAGCTTTCTTT; clone_size: -; d_call: TRBD1; j_call: TRBJ1-1; v_call: TRBV7-2
cdr3_aa: CASSAHGGNTDTQYF; cdr3_nt: TGTGCCAGCAGCGCCCATGGGGGAAACACAGATACGCAGTATTTT; clone_size: -; d_call: -; j_call: TRBJ2-3; v_call: TRBV12-3/TRBV12-4
cdr3_aa: CASRPTGTDSYEQYF; cdr3_nt: TGCGCCAGCAGACCGACCGGGACCGACTCCTACGAGCAGTACTTC; clone_size: few; d_call: -; j_call: TRBJ2-7; v_call: TRBV5-1
cdr3_aa: CASSLDKEKLFF; cdr3_nt: TGTGCCAGCAGCTTGGACAAAGAAAAACTGTTTTTT; clone_size: -; d_call: -; j_call: TRBJ1-4; v_call: TRBV5-6
cdr3_aa: CASGWARVNQPQHF; cdr3_nt: TGTGCCAGCGGATGGGCGAGGGTTAATCAGCCCCAGCATTTT; clone_size: -; d_call: -; j_call: TRBJ1-5; v_call: TRBV2
cdr3_aa: CASSYRLNNEQFF; cdr3_nt: TGTGCCAGCAGTTACCGTCTGAACAATGAGCAGTTCTTC; clone_size: -; d_call: -; j_call: TRBJ2-1; v_call: TRBV6-6
cdr3_aa: CAIGGTSPDTQYF; cdr3_nt: TGTGCCATTGGAGGGACTAGCCCAGATACGCAGTATTTT; clone_size: -; d_call: TRBD2; j_call: TRBJ2-3; v_call: TRBV6-5
cdr3_aa: CASSVRLAGAGGEQFF; cdr3_nt: TGTGCCAGCAGTGTGAGACTAGCGGGGGCCGGGGGGGAGCAGTTCTTC; clone_size: -; d_call: TRBD2; j_call: TRBJ2-1; v_call: TRBV2
cdr3_aa: CASSQVSGLGTTEQFF; cdr3_nt: TGTGCCAGCAGCCAAGTCAGCGGGCTGGGTACAACTGAGCAGTTCTTC; clone_size: -; d_call: -; j_call: TRBJ2-1; v_call: TRBV4-2
cdr3_aa: CASSQDPLSGANVLTF; cdr3_nt: TGTGCCAGCAGCCAAGATCCTCTCTCTGGGGCCAACGTCCTGACTTTC; clone_size: few; d_call: -; j_call: TRBJ2-6; v_call: TRBV4-2
cdr3_aa: CAISESLGMDQPQHF; cdr3_nt: TGTGCCATCAGTGAGTCGCTGGGAATGGATCAGCCCCAGCATTTT; clone_size: few; d_call: -; j_call: TRBJ1-5; v_call: TRBV10-3
cdr3_aa: CASLRLGNEQYF; cdr3_nt: TGTGCCAGCCTCCGCCTGGGCAATGAGCAGTACTTC; clone_size: -; d_call: -; j_call: TRBJ2-5; v_call: TRBV6-1
cdr3_aa: CSARRGIQETQYF; cdr3_nt: TGCAGTGCTAGGCGGGGCATACAAGAGACCCAGTACTTC; clone_size: few; d_call: -; j_call: TRBJ2-5; v_call: TRBV20-1
cdr3_aa: CASSPGTGRDTGELFF; cdr3_nt: TGTGCCAGCAGCCCCGGGACAGGGCGGGACACCGGGGAGCTGTTTTTT; clone_size: -; d_call: TRBD1; j_call: TRBJ2-2; v_call: TRBV9
cdr3_aa: CSARDRLGLAKNIQYF; cdr3_nt: TGCAGTGCTAGAGATCGTTTGGGACTAGCCAAAAACATTCAGTACTTC; clone_size: -; d_call: -; j_call: TRBJ2-4; v_call: TRBV20-1
cdr3_aa: CASSLMAGDGEKLFF; cdr3_nt: TGCGCCAGCAGCTTAATGGCAGGGGACGGTGAAAAACTGTTTTTT; clone_size: -; d_call: -; j_call: TRBJ1-4; v_call: TRBV5-1
cdr3_aa: CASSETGNYEQYF; cdr3_nt: TGCGCCAGCAGCGAGACAGGGAACTACGAGCAGTACTTC; clone_size: few; d_call: TRBD1; j_call: TRBJ2-7; v_call: TRBV10-1
cdr3_aa: CASSAPGVEEKLFF; cdr3_nt: TGTGCCAGCAGTGCGCCGGGTGTTGAGGAAAAACTGTTTTTT; clone_size: -; d_call: -; j_call: TRBJ1-4; v_call: TRBV6-1
cdr3_aa: CSVEVTNGYTFGSGANVLTF; cdr3_nt: -; clone_size: -; d_call: -; j_call: TRBJ2-6; v_call: TRBV29-1
cdr3_aa: CSVVQSTDTQYF; cdr3_nt: TGCAGCGTGGTTCAATCCACAGATACGCAGTATTTT; clone_size: -; d_call: -; j_call: TRBJ2-3; v_call: TRBV29-1
cdr3_aa: CASSLSPRATYEQYF; cdr3_nt: TGCGCCAGCAGCTTGTCGCCCAGGGCAACCTACGAGCAGTACTTC; clone_size: -; d_call: -; j_call: TRBJ2-7; v_call: TRBV5-1
cdr3_aa: CASSQDRYEAGGDTQYF; cdr3_nt: TGTGCCAGCAGCCAAGATAGATACGAAGCGGGTGGAGATACGCAGTATTTT; clone_size: -; d_call: -; j_call: TRBJ2-3; v_call: TRBV4-2
cdr3_aa: CASIQGDRRPETQYF; cdr3_nt: TGTGCCAGCATCCAGGGGGACAGGAGACCAGAGACCCAGTACTTC; clone_size: -; d_call: TRBD1; j_call: TRBJ2-5; v_call: TRBV28
cdr3_aa: CASSSTGRYNYGYTF; cdr3_nt: TGTGCCAGCAGTTCGACAGGGAGATATAACTATGGCTACACCTTC; clone_size: -; d_call: TRBD1; j_call: TRBJ1-2; v_call: TRBV6-5
cdr3_aa: CASVIAGGYEQYF; cdr3_nt: TGTGCCAGCGTAATAGCGGGGGGGTACGAGCAGTACTTC; clone_size: -; d_call: TRBD2; j_call: TRBJ2-7; v_call: TRBV11-2
cdr3_aa: CASRMDGASLRGKTQYF; cdr3_nt: TGTGCCAGCAGGATGGACGGGGCTAGTTTGAGGGGGAAGACCCAGTACTTC; clone_size: -; d_call: -; j_call: TRBJ2-5; v_call: TRBV28
cdr3_aa: CASSRPRAGAYEQYF; cdr3_nt: TGTGCCAGCAGTCGCCCCCGGGCAGGCGCCTACGAGCAGTACTTC; clone_size: -; d_call: -; j_call: TRBJ2-7; v_call: TRBV12-3/TRBV12-4
cdr3_aa: CASSFTGAGEAFF; cdr3_nt: TGTGCCAGCAGTTTCACAGGGGCAGGGGAAGCTTTCTTT; clone_size: once; d_call: TRBD1; j_call: TRBJ1-1; v_call: TRBV12-3/TRBV12-4
cdr3_aa: CASSSLRQDTDTQYF; cdr3_nt: TGTGCCAGCAGTTCGCTCAGGCAGGACACAGATACGCAGTATTTT; clone_size: -; d_call: -; j_call: TRBJ2-3; v_call: TRBV12-3/TRBV12-4
cdr3_aa: CASSPSWLATDTQYF; cdr3_nt: TGTGCCAGCTCACCCTCCTGGCTAGCGACAGATACGCAGTATTTT; clone_size: once; d_call: -; j_call: TRBJ2-3; v_call: TRBV18
cdr3_aa: CASSWTGDYEQYF; cdr3_nt: TGTGCCAGCAGTTGGACAGGGGACTACGAGCAGTACTTC; clone_size: few; d_call: TRBD1; j_call: TRBJ2-7; v_call: TRBV6-2/TRBV6-3
cdr3_aa: CSVETLAGGETQYF; cdr3_nt: TGCAGCGTTGAAACACTAGCGGGGGGGGAGACCCAGTACTTC; clone_size: -; d_call: TRBD2; j_call: TRBJ2-5; v_call: TRBV29-1
cdr3_aa: CATSSGLVKETQYF; cdr3_nt: TGTGCCACCAGCTCAGGACTAGTGAAAGAGACCCAGTACTTC; clone_size: few; d_call: TRBD2; j_call: TRBJ2-5; v_call: TRBV15
cdr3_aa: CASFGTESLNEQFF; cdr3_nt: TGTGCCAGTTTTGGGACAGAAAGCCTTAATGAGCAGTTCTTC; clone_size: -; d_call: TRBD1; j_call: TRBJ2-1; v_call: TRBV27